A single sample is the source of the 8 T cell receptor beta chains below, sequenced in a study of T cells in Graves' hyperthyroidism and ophthalmopathy. RNA transcripts served as the template for amplifying TCR beta CDR3 regions. The HTBI primer set was used in a first-round RT-PCR of the TCR CDR3. MiXCR, run by TCRdb on the multiplex PCR reads, gives a single entry per CDR3 protein. The repertoire holds hundreds of thousands of distinct CDR3 sequences, with 15% to 20% as singletons. The sequenced sample consisted of blood. The receptors here all came from a woman under 30 with Graves' ophthalmopathy.

This clonotype was found many times. This sequence joins TRBV11-3 and TRBJ2-7, with D unresolved. V lost 1 base and J lost 4, with 17 bases in between. The CDR3 is 16 residues long. Looked up from germline, CDR1 is SGHNT and CDR2 is YENEEA. CDR3 coding DNA: TGTGCCAGCAGCTTAGGCCAGCCGGTGGGCTTATACGAGCAGTACTTC. Its protein product is CASSLGQPVGLYEQYF.

This clonotype was counted at least ten times. This chain links TRBV6-1 with TRBJ1-5, with 9 bases lining up with TRBD1. Trimming removed 6 bases from V and 1 base from J; junction bases left unmatched: 4. Germline V gene sequence: CDR1 MNHNS, CDR2 SASEGT. The length of the CDR3 is 15 residues. Written as DNA, the CDR3 is TGTGCCAGCAGGGTGGACAGGGGAAGCAATCAGCCCCAGCATTTT. It encodes CASRVDRGSNQPQHF.

In its sample, this clonotype was seen many times. This chain connects TRBV9 to TRBJ2-1; D possibly corresponds to TRBD2 (6 bases). The CDR3 has 13 amino acids. The ends were cut back, 4 bases at V and 5 bases at J, with 10 bases in the middle. Germline V lookup: CDR1 SGDLS, CDR2 YYNGEE. This CDR3 is CASSTGGNNEQFF. Written as DNA, the CDR3 is TGTGCCAGCAGCACCGGGGGTAACAATGAGCAGTTCTTC.

This clonotype was detected many times. The chain uses TRBV6-6 and TRBJ1-5; D ambiguous. This CDR3 is built from 16 residues. Deletions cut 0 bases from V and 5 bases from J, with 14 bases between. Germline loops: CDR1 MNHNY, CDR2 SVGAGI (reference sequence). CDR3 nucleotide sequence: TGTGCCAGCAGTTACTCTGGGCCAATGCACGATCAGCCCCAGCATTTT. Translating it yields CASSYSGPMHDQPQHF.

This clonotype was recorded many times. The chain couples TRBV7-6 to TRBJ2-1, with D unclear. The CDR3 extends over 16 amino acids. The germline V gene has CDR1 SGHVS and CDR2 FNYEAQ. The germline V and J ends were trimmed by 4 bases and 4 bases, with 17 bases remaining between them. CDR3 sequence: CASSSPGGPRYNEQFF. CDR3 nucleotides: TGTGCCAGCAGCTCCCCAGGCGGTCCTAGGTACAATGAGCAGTTCTTC.

This clonotype came up a few times. The chain couples TRBV27 to TRBJ1-5; D is ambiguous. This CDR3 comprises 12 residues. Germline CDR1 MNHEY, CDR2 SMNVEV (reference sequence). Trimming shortened V by 5 bases and J by 9 bases, and 11 bases separated the two germline ends. CDR3 amino acids: CASSPEPGPQHF. The CDR3 coding sequence is TGTGCCAGCAGTCCGGAACCGGGGCCCCAGCATTTT.

The CDR3 DNA reads TGCAGTGCTCCCACCACGGGACTAGCGGGGCTTCGCAATGAGCAGTTCTTC. This codes for CSAPTTGLAGLRNEQFF. The chain links TRBV20-1 to TRBJ2-1; 13 bases line up with TRBD2. Germline V gene sequence: CDR1 DFQATT, CDR2 SNEGSKA (reference sequence). CDR3 length equals 17 residues. The ends lost 5 bases at V and 6 bases at J; junction bases unmatched: 13.

This clonotype was found many times. The V gene is TRBV7-3, the J gene TRBJ2-1, with TRBD2 identical over 7 bases. The CDR3 is 17 amino acids. Germline trimming cut 2 bases from V and 0 bases from J; bases unmatched to any gene: 7. From germline, CDR1 is SGHTA and CDR2 FQGTGA. CDR3 in amino acids: CASSLDGRYLSYNEQFF. CDR3 nucleotide sequence: TGTGCCAGCAGCTTAGACGGGAGGTACCTCTCCTACAATGAGCAGTTCTTC.